This T cell receptor beta chain was found in a study of shared clonotypes between healthy human individuals. General study points: A handful of donors shared 4.5% to 6.5% of their naive CD4 clonotypes.

In the case of this clone: Antigen specificity is unknown. The sample has other DNA sequences that encode this CDR3 too.

Approximately 30,000 T cell genomes (approximately 180 ng DNA) went into each sorted-subset replicate. The data were produced by immunoSEQ multiplex PCR, yet TCRdb's version contains in-frame clones alone and is incomplete. Of about 1.5 million clones listed, 95% to 99% were seen once; the top ten hold approximately 0.44%. V shed 1 base and J shed 1 base, with 11 bases lying between them. Germline lookup yields CDR1 SNHLY and CDR2 FYNNEI. The CDR3 has 16 residues. The sequence came from a man aged 25 to 40 in good health. Input material: naive CD4+ T cells sorted from blood. Sample subset: CD45RA+ positively selected. The J gene is TRBJ1-5, the V gene TRBV2; D perhaps matches TRBD1 (6 bases). CDR3 DNA sequence: TGTGCCAGCAGTGAAGGGGGGCGGAGGAGCAATCAGCCCCAGCATTTT. It specifies CASSEGGRRSNQPQHF.